These 22 T cell receptor beta chains were all obtained from the same sample, sequenced in a study of OX40 agonist ivuxolimab in advanced cancers. Generated by immunoSEQ multiplex PCR, the TCRdb table keeps only in-frame clones and is missing some. The sample lists 43,000 or so clones, approximately 80% occurring once. The sequencing used CD4+ or CD8+ T cells sorted from blood, collected in a trial of the OX40 agonist ivuxolimab. The receptors stem from an adult with an advanced solid tumor such as melanoma, head and neck, liver or kidney cancer.

This chain uses TRBV4-1 with TRBJ2-7; 8 bases agree with TRBD1. CDR1 is MGHRA, CDR2 YSYEKL, per germline. This CDR3 is 13 amino acids long. After removal of 3 bases from V and 6 bases from J, the junction contained 4 bases not matched to a gene. CDR3 bases: TGCGCCAGCAGCCAGGACAGGGACGGCGAGCAGTACTTC. Translation: CASSQDRDGEQYF.

This chain connects TRBV11-3 to TRBJ2-1; the D is unclear. The CDR3 consists of 13 residues. Germline V gene data show CDR1 as SGHNT and CDR2 as YENEEA. With 3 bases removed from V and 8 bases from J, the gap between germline ends came to 11 bases. The CDR3 DNA reads TGTGCCAGCAGCTTGAATCAGTTCGATGAGCAGTTCTTC. Its translation is CASSLNQFDEQFF.

The rearrangement joins TRBV6-1 to TRBJ1-3; tentative D call: TRBD1 (6 bases). This CDR3 region has 13 residues. CDR1 MNHNS and CDR2 SASEGT come from the germline V gene. Trimming shortened V by 8 bases and J by 0 bases, and 8 bases separated the two germline ends. CDR3 sequence: CASGQYSGNTIYF. DNA for the CDR3: TGTGCCAGCGGACAGTACTCTGGAAACACCATATATTTT.

A few counts support this clone. The chain carries TRBV28 and TRBJ1-2; D remains ambiguous. Trimming cost V 2 bases and J 4 bases, with 14 bases left between them. CDR3 length equals 15 residues. Per germline, CDR1 MDHEN and CDR2 SYDVKM. The CDR3: CASSLMMGKGYGYTF. CDR3 coding DNA: TGTGCCAGCAGTTTAATGATGGGGAAAGGCTATGGCTACACCTTC.

The chain has TRBV5-1 and TRBJ1-1; D call uncertain. The CDR3 runs 13 residues. The V gene lost 2 bases and the J gene lost 2 bases, with 7 bases spanning the gap. Looked up from germline, CDR1 is SGHRS and CDR2 is YFSETQ. The CDR3 DNA sequence: TGCGCCAGCAGCTTCGCAGAAAACACTGAAGCTTTCTTT. Its translation: CASSFAENTEAFF.

The chain links TRBV7-9 to TRBJ2-3; D not resolved. The CDR3 has 12 amino acids. Germline V CDR1 and CDR2: SEHNR, FQNEAQ (reference sequence). V lost 4 bases to trimming and J lost 2 bases, with 4 bases between them. The CDR3 region is CASSSITDTQYF. The CDR3 region has the DNA TGTGCCAGCAGCTCCATCACAGATACGCAGTATTTT.

There are a few counts of this clone. This chain links TRBV2 with TRBJ2-7, with 12 bases identical to TRBD2. The CDR3 loop spans 15 amino acids. Germline assignment: CDR1 SNHLY and CDR2 FYNNEI. J lost 3 bases, V lost 2 bases, and 2 bases had no gene match. The CDR3 sequence is CASSELGLAGYEQYF. CDR3 bases: TGTGCCAGCAGTGAACTGGGACTAGCGGGCTACGAGCAGTACTTC.

The rearrangement joins TRBV27 to TRBJ1-6, with D hard to call. The CDR3 runs to 13 residues. The V gene lost 6 bases and the J gene lost 8 bases, with 11 bases spanning the gap. CDR1 and CDR2 from the germline V gene are MNHEY and SMNVEV (reference sequence). The CDR3 sequence: CASRQRIDSPLHF. As DNA, the CDR3 is TGTGCCAGCAGACAGCGAATCGATTCACCCCTCCACTTT.

Comments on this clone: One end of the junction fails to match germline, which may point to a read error. V gene TRBV5-1 combines with J gene TRBJ1-1, with 7 bases that match TRBD1. CDR3 length: 14 residues. The germline gives CDR1 SGHRS, CDR2 YFSETQ. The DNA for the CDR3 is TGTGCCAGCAGCTTGTGGAGGGGGCTCACTGAAGCTTTCTTT. This encodes CASSLWRGLTEAFF.

The CDR3 nucleotides are TGTGCCAGCAGTGAAGCCCTTTACCAACTAGCGGGGGTCAGGTACGAGCAGTACTTC. Translated, it gives CASSEALYQLAGVRYEQYF. The gene calls are TRBV6-1 and TRBJ2-7; 11 nucleotides match TRBD2. The CDR3 totals 19 residues. With V trimmed by 0 bases and J by 4 bases, 14 bases remained unmatched. Germline V CDR1 and CDR2: MNHNS, SASEGT.

V usage is TRBV5-1 and J usage is TRBJ2-5, with 7 positions matching TRBD1. The CDR3 consists of 15 residues. Germline values: CDR1 SGHRS, CDR2 YFSETQ. The V segment lost 0 bases and the J segment 2 bases; nucleotides outside the gene matches: 4. The CDR3 loop is CASSLDGRGQETQYF. In DNA form, the CDR3 reads TGCGCCAGCAGCTTGGATGGCAGGGGGCAAGAGACCCAGTACTTC.

The chain couples TRBV28 to TRBJ1-2; D remains unclear. The germline V gene has CDR1 MDHEN and CDR2 SYDVKM. The CDR3 has 12 residues. The V end was cut by 5 bases, the J end by 5 bases, with 9 bases between. The DNA for the CDR3 is TGTGCCAGCAGTGTCAAGAATTATGGCTACACCTTC. Residues: CASSVKNYGYTF.

In DNA form, the CDR3 reads TGTGCCAGCAGTTCCATGACCCAGAGCTCCTACGAGCAGTACTTC. Translating gives CASSSMTQSSYEQYF. The genes are TRBV27 and TRBJ2-7; the D is unclear. V shed 4 bases and J shed 0 bases, with 13 bases lying between them. This CDR3 comprises 15 residues. Germline V gives CDR1 MNHEY, CDR2 SMNVEV (reference sequence).

The rearrangement joins TRBV7-6 to TRBJ1-5, with D uncertain. The CDR3 sequence is 16 residues long. Trimming took off 5 bases at V and 0 bases at J, with 14 bases between the two ends. CDR1 SGHVS and CDR2 FNYEAQ come from the germline V gene. As DNA, the CDR3 is TGTGCCAGCAGCCGATTGACGCCGGATAGCAATCAGCCCCAGCATTTT. This encodes CASSRLTPDSNQPQHF.

The rearrangement links TRBV19 to TRBJ1-1; perhaps TRBD1 as D (6 bases). The CDR3 loop spans 14 amino acids. V shed 6 bases and J shed 7 bases, with 18 bases lying between them. Germline values: CDR1 LNHDA, CDR2 SQIVND (reference sequence). The CDR3 sequence is CASSIGQHGVEAFF. CDR3 coding DNA: TGTGCCAGTAGCATCGGACAGCACGGTGTTGAAGCTTTCTTT.

The J gene is TRBJ2-3, the V gene TRBV5-8; D gene unclear. V lost 4 bases, J lost 9 bases, and 12 bases lay in between. The CDR3 length is 12 residues. Per germline, CDR1 SGHTS and CDR2 YDEGEE. CDR3 coding DNA: TGTGCCAGCAGCCCCGGATCCGGAACGCAGTATTTT. Its translation: CASSPGSGTQYF.

This clone was seen just once. The chain recombines TRBV5-6 with TRBJ2-6; no reliable D call. The V and J ends lost 0 bases and 0 bases respectively, with 4 bases between them. The CDR3 runs to 15 residues. Germline loops: CDR1 SGHDT, CDR2 YYEEEE. CDR3 region: CASSLEHSGANVLTF. CDR3 nucleotides: TGTGCCAGCAGCTTGGAGCACTCTGGGGCCAACGTCCTGACTTTC.

The rearrangement links TRBV19 to TRBJ2-3; no clear D gene. CDR3 size: 12 residues. Germline CDR1 and CDR2: LNHDA and SQIVND (reference sequence). V was trimmed by 6 bases and J by 4 bases, leaving 8 bases between them. CDR3 nucleotides: TGTGCCAGTAGCAAGGGCGCAGATACGCAGTATTTT. This gives the protein CASSKGADTQYF.

The chain has TRBV2 and TRBJ2-3; no firm D call. The germline V and J ends were trimmed by 4 bases and 0 bases, with 2 bases remaining between them. The length of the CDR3 is 12 residues. Germline values: CDR1 SNHLY, CDR2 FYNNEI. The CDR3 sequence is CASSGSTDTQYF. The CDR3 region has the DNA TGTGCCAGCAGTGGTAGCACAGATACGCAGTATTTT.

This clone was seen only a few times. J is TRBJ2-7 and V is TRBV19, with 9 bases that match TRBD1. This CDR3 spans 13 amino acids. CDR1 and CDR2 (germline): LNHDA, SQIVND (reference sequence). Germline trimming cut 4 bases from V and 6 bases from J; bases unmatched to any gene: 4. CDR3 sequence reads: CASSKGTGFEQYF. The CDR3 coding sequence is TGTGCCAGTAGTAAGGGGACAGGGTTCGAGCAGTACTTC.

V and J are TRBV11-2 and TRBJ1-2; D remains ambiguous. The CDR3 is 12 residues long. V lost 0 bases and J 2 bases, leaving 1 base between the germline ends. Germline V gene sequence: CDR1 SGHAT, CDR2 FQNNGV. CDR3 in amino acids: CASSLENYGYTF. The CDR3 nucleotides read TGTGCCAGCAGCTTAGAGAACTATGGCTACACCTTC.

The chain employs TRBV4-1 and TRBJ2-2; 8 positions agree with TRBD2. From germline, CDR1 is MGHRA and CDR2 YSYEKL. The V gene end was trimmed by 0 bases and the J gene end by 0 bases; junction bases not matched to a gene: 3. The CDR3 extends over 17 amino acids. This CDR3 is CASSQDSAGANTGELFF. Here the CDR3 DNA reads TGCGCCAGCAGCCAAGATTCAGCGGGAGCGAACACCGGGGAGCTGTTTTTT.